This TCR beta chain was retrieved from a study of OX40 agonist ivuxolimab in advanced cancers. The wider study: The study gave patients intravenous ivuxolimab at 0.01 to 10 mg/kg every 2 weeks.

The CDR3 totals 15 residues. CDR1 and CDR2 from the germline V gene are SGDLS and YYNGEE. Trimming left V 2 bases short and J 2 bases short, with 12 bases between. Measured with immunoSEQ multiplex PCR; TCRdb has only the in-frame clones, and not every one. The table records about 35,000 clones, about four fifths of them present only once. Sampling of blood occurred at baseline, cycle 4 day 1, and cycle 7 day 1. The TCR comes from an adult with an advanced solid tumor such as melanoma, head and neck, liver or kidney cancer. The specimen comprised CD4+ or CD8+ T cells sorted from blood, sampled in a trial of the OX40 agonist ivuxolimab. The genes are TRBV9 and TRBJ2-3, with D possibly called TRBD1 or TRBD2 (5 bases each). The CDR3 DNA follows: TGTGCCAGCAGCGTGTGGGACCACCACACAGATACGCAGTATTTT. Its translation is CASSVWDHHTDTQYF.